This note documents a single TCR beta chain sequence. The sample comes from a study of blood T cell repertoires in COVID-19. Study context: Samples came from the United States, Italy and Spain, spanning acute and convalescent COVID-19. Sources were T cells, B-cell-depleted T cells, or PBMCs; the material itself was cDNA or gDNA.

The table came from immunoSEQ multiplex PCR; TCRdb's copy has only in-frame clones and leaves some out. Here the sample spans around 300,000 clones, approximately 88% being singletons. V dropped 1 base and J dropped 2 bases, with 12 bases sitting between them. Per the germline V gene, CDR1 is LNHDA and CDR2 is SQIVND (reference sequence). This CDR3 comprises 16 residues. Each participant's cohort was designated according to participant-reported clinical history. Donors of Cohort 3 who recovered were those that had two negative PCRs, clearance, or symptom resolution. This TCR came from a man aged 25-45 years who had recovered from COVID-19. The material sequenced was PBMCs or T cells enriched from blood (not recorded which). The chain recombines TRBV19 with TRBJ1-3; D unresolved. The CDR3 loop reads CASSIVPGMTGNTIYF. The CDR3 DNA is TGTGCCAGTAGTATAGTTCCGGGGATGACTGGAAACACCATATATTTT.